In its sample, the clone carrying this TCR beta chain was seen many times. Its matching antigen is unknown. The data originate from a study of Graves' ophthalmopathy and Graves' hyperthyroidism. Study at large: The blood sample was drawn at first diagnosis and before any treatment. Study-level points and caveats: Thyroid clonotypes that were expanded above 0.001 frequency mostly also appeared in blood. Researchers report that a 13-signature model separated ophthalmopathy from stable hyperthyroidism, posting about 91% sensitivity and roughly 83% specificity.

TCR beta CDR3 amplification used RNA transcripts. Amplification began with first-round RT-PCR using HTBI primers, then second-round multiplex PCR was performed. MiXCR was run by TCRdb on the multiplex PCR reads, yielding one entry per CDR3 protein. The sample includes 240,000 or so distinct CDR3 sequences, around 45% of them seen just once. Moderate-to-severe activity, CAS ≥3, NOSPECS ≥4 and duration under 3 months were recorded for donors with ophthalmopathy. With 5 bases clipped from V and 10 bases from J, the junction kept 6 bases outside the gene matches. The CDR3 consists of 13 residues. Germline CDR1 is SGHTS and CDR2 is YDEGEE.

This rearrangement joins TRBV5-8 to TRBJ1-2; TRBD1 agrees at 12 bases. The clonotype originates from an adult man with Graves' ophthalmopathy. Sequenced: peripheral blood. The CDR3, as DNA: TGTGCCAGCAGACCAGGGACAGGGGGCGACTACACCTTC. It translates to CASRPGTGGDYTF.